The clone carrying this T cell receptor (beta chain) was observed a handful of times. Its specificity is unknown. Staining for CD45RO/CCR7/CD25/CD127/CD95/CD27 allowed sorting of CD4+ naive, central memory, regulatory and stem cell-like memory cells. The CDR3 covers 15 residues. The germline V gene has CDR1 SGHTA and CDR2 FQGTGA. The V end was cut by 0 bases, the J end by 0 bases, with 8 bases between. This sample stems from a study of beta chain features in type 1 diabetes. Expressed TCRB transcripts were sequenced, since all the RNA that had been isolated was reverse transcribed. Clones were read by immunoSEQ multiplex PCR, and TCRdb kept only the in-frame ones, dropping some. This repertoire shows more than 250,000 clones, roughly 20% found once; its top ten account for around 0.028%. Broader study findings: Moderate but significant shortening of TCRB CDR3s was recorded in all four CD4+ subsets from Type 1 diabetes patients. VDJ junctions in type 1 diabetes patients carried more deletions and fewer insertions. Resolution of whether HLA type affects TCRB rearrangement was not achieved here.

The sequencing sample was made of naive CD4+ T cells from blood. This sequence was found in a woman in her forties with type 1 diabetes. This rearrangement joins TRBV7-3 to TRBJ2-5, with D unclear. In nucleotides, the CDR3 is TGTGCCAGCAGCTTAACTGACACGTACCAAGAGACCCAGTACTTC. Translated, it gives CASSLTDTYQETQYF.